This is a list of T cell receptor beta chains from one sample in a study of cytomegalovirus exposure and HLA in healthy donors. Sequenced by immunoSEQ multiplex PCR; TCRdb stores in-frame clones only, minus some. The repertoire consists of approximately 67,000 clones, with around 91% occurring once and the leading ten covering around 10%. Sequenced material: PBMCs. The receptors originated from a woman aged 25 to 45 in good health and CMV-seropositive. CDR3s include the opening cysteine and the closing phenylalanine or tryptophan. A D gene is named only where the DNA matches it firmly. Clone size appears in some rows only: once, few, many, or a class for an expanded clone.

size | J | V | D | length | CDR3 | DNA
NA | TRBJ1-6 | TRBV9 | TRBD1 | 16 | CASSVLPGQGDSPLHF | TGTGCCAGCAGCGTGCTACCGGGACAGGGGGATTCACCCCTCCACTTT
NA | TRBJ2-5 | TRBV4-1 | TRBD2 | 17 | CASSSSKTSGGEETQYF | TGCGCCAGCAGCTCCTCAAAGACTAGCGGGGGCGAAGAGACCCAGTACTTC
NA | TRBJ1-2 | TRBV6-5 | TRBD1 | 13 | CASSWGQTHGYTF | TGTGCCAGCAGTTGGGGACAGACCCATGGCTACACCTTC
NA | TRBJ1-4 | TRBV7-8 | TRBD1 | 15 | CASSLARQGDEKLFF | TGTGCCAGCAGCTTAGCGCGACAGGGAGATGAAAAACTGTTTTTT
NA | TRBJ2-7 | TRBV5-4 | TRBD2 | 14 | CASSLELAGGEQYF | TGTGCCAGCAGCTTGGAGTTAGCGGGGGGGGAGCAGTACTTC
NA | TRBJ2-3 | TRBV5-6 | NA | 14 | CASSFGYSTDTQYF | TGTGCCAGCAGCTTCGGGTATTCCACAGATACGCAGTATTTT
NA | TRBJ2-3 | TRBV27 | NA | 12 | CASSPGVDTQYF | TGTGCCAGCAGTCCCGGGGTAGATACGCAGTATTTT
NA | TRBJ1-4 | TRBV18 | NA | 15 | CASSSSQGTNEKLFF | TGTGCCAGCTCAAGCTCACAGGGAACTAATGAAAAACTGTTTTTT
NA | TRBJ2-3 | TRBV19 | TRBD2 | 16 | CASSMSGAAQTDTQYF | TGTGCCAGTAGTATGAGCGGGGCAGCCCAGACAGATACGCAGTATTTT
once | TRBJ2-3 | TRBV28 | NA | 12 | CASSLGGSTQYF | TGTGCCAGCAGCTTAGGGGGGAGTACGCAGTATTTT
NA | TRBJ2-7 | TRBV5-1 | NA | 13 | CASSLRRGYEQYF | TGCGCCAGCAGCTTGAGGAGGGGCTACGAGCAGTACTTC
NA | TRBJ2-7 | TRBV7-2 | TRBD2 | 19 | CASSLARAGGPSFVYEQYF | TGTGCCAGCAGCTTAGCTAGAGCGGGAGGGCCGAGTTTTGTCTACGAGCAGTACTTC
once | TRBJ2-7 | TRBV6-5 | TRBD1 | 13 | CASRYDRGYEQYF | TGTGCCAGCAGATATGACAGGGGGTACGAGCAGTACTTC
NA | TRBJ1-2 | TRBV6-6 | TRBD1 | 16 | CATNQQYDRDNYGYTF | TGTGCCACCAACCAGCAATACGACAGGGATAACTATGGCTACACCTTC
NA | TRBJ2-5 | TRBV5-1 | NA | 13 | CASSLLQGGAQYF | TGCGCCAGCAGCTTGCTACAGGGAGGGGCCCAGTACTTC
NA | TRBJ2-2 | TRBV7-3 | NA | 15 | CASSLPGEGIGELFF | TGTGCCAGCAGCTTACCGGGAGAGGGCATCGGGGAGCTGTTTTTT
NA | TRBJ2-7 | TRBV19 | NA | 15 | CASSPRSAALYEQYF | TGTGCCAGTAGCCCGCGGAGCGCGGCTCTCTACGAGCAGTACTTC
NA | TRBJ1-1 | TRBV5-1 | NA | 11 | CASDKNTEAFF | TGCGCCAGCGACAAGAACACTGAAGCTTTCTTT
NA | TRBJ2-5 | TRBV6-4 | TRBD1 | 13 | CASSAGQGETQYF | TGTGCCAGCAGTGCGGGACAGGGGGAGACCCAGTACTTC
NA | TRBJ2-1 | TRBV29-1 | NA | 12 | CSVSDSYNEQFF | TGCAGCGTTTCCGACAGCTACAATGAGCAGTTCTTC
few | TRBJ2-1 | TRBV7-6 | TRBD2 | 18 | CASSWAWGAGGRGNEQFF | TGTGCCAGCAGCTGGGCCTGGGGAGCGGGAGGCCGTGGGAATGAGCAGTTCTTC
NA | TRBJ2-2 | TRBV19 | TRBD2 | 14 | CASTEAGEAGELFF | TGTGCCAGTACCGAAGCGGGAGAAGCCGGGGAGCTGTTTTTT